The entry below describes one T cell receptor (beta chain). The record originates from a study of blood T cell repertoires in COVID-19. As for the study in general: The United States, Italy and Spain were the sources of the acute and convalescent COVID-19 samples. From T cells, B-cell-depleted T cells, or PBMCs came the material, which was cDNA or gDNA.

Methods used by the authors: Amplification from reference gene primers served as the basis for estimated nucleated cell counts. Profiled with immunoSEQ multiplex PCR; TCRdb holds only in-frame clones, not every one. The V and J calls and clone size come from that table; D and trimming were worked out from the DNA. The table records approximately 270,000 clones, roughly nine tenths of them present only once. The V end was cut by 6 bases, the J end by 7 bases, with 20 bases between. CDR3 length equals 14 residues. Germline V gene data show CDR1 as SGHRS and CDR2 as YFSETQ. The TCR was taken from a man aged 35-49 years with active or convalescent COVID-19. This chain links TRBV5-1 with TRBJ2-7; a possible D gene is TRBD2 (5 bases). The material sequenced was peripheral blood. In DNA form, the CDR3 reads TGCGCCAGCACCCTTTGGACTTCCTCGGGGGAGCAGTACTTC. It translates to CASTLWTSSGEQYF.